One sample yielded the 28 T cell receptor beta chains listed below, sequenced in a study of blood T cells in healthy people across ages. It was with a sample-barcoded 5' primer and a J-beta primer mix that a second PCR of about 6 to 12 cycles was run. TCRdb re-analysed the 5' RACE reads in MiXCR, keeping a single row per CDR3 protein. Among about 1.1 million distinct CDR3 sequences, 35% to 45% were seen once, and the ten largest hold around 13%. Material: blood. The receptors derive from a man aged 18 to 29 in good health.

The CDR3, as DNA: TGTGCCAGCAGCCAAGGGGAAGCGGGGGTGGATGAGCAGTACTTC. This encodes CASSQGEAGVDEQYF. V and J are TRBV4-2 and TRBJ2-7; 8 bases fit TRBD2. Germline assignment: CDR1 LGHNA and CDR2 YNFKEQ. The CDR3 runs 15 residues. V gave up 1 base and J gave up 7 bases; unmatched junction bases: 9.

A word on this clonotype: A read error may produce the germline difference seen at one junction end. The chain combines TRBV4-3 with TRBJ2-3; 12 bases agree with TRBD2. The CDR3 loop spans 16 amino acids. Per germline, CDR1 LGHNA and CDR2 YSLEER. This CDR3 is CAGSHRLAGDTDTQYF. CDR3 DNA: TGCGCCGGCAGCCACAGACTAGCGGGGGACACAGATACGCAGTATTTT.

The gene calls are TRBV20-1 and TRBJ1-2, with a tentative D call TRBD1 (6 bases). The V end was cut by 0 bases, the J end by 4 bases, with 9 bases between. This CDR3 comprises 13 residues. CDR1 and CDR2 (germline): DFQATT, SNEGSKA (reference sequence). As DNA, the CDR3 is TGCAGTGCTAGAGAGGACAGCTCCTATGGCTACACCTTC. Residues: CSAREDSSYGYTF.

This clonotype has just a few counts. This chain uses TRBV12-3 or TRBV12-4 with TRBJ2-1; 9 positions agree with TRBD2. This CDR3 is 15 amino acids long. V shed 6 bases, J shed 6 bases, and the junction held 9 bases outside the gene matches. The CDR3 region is CASRSIAGATNEQFF. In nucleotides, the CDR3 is TGTGCCAGCAGGTCGATAGCGGGGGCTACCAATGAGCAGTTCTTC.

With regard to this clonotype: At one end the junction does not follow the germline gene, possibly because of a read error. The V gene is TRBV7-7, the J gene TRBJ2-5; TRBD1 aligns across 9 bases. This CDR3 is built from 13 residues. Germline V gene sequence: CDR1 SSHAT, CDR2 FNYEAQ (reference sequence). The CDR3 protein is CASSPQRDRAQYF. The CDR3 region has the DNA TGTGCTAGCAGCCCGCAACGGGACAGGGCCCAGTACTTC.

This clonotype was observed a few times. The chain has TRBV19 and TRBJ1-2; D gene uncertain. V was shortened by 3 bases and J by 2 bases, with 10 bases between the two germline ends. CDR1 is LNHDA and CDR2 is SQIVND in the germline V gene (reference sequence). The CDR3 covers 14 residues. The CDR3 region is CASSIRQENYGYTF. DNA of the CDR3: TGTGCCAGTAGTATCCGGCAGGAGAACTATGGCTACACCTTC.

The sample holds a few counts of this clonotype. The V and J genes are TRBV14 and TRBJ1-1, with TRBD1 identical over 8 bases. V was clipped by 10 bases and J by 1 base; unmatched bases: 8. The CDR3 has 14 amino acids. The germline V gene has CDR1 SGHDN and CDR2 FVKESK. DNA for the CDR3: TGTGCCACCCGAGACAGGGGCTCGAACACTGAAGCTTTCTTT. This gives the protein CATRDRGSNTEAFF.

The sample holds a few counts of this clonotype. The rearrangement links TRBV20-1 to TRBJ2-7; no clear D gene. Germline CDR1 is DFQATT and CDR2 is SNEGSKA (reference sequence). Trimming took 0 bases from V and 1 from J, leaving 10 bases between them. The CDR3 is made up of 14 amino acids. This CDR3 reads CSARDQDLSYEQYF. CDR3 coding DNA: TGCAGTGCTAGAGACCAGGACCTTTCCTACGAGCAGTACTTC.

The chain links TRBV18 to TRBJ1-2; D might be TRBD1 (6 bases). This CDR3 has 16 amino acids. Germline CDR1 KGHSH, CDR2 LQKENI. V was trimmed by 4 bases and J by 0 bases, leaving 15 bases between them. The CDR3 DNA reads TGTGCCAGCTCACTCCAACCGGGACAACCTAACTATGGCTACACCTTC. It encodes CASSLQPGQPNYGYTF.

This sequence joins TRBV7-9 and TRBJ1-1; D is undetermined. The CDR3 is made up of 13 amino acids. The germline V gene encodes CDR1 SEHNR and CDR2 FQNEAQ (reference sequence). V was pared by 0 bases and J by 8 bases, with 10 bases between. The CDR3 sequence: CASSLAEFTEAFF. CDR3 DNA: TGTGCCAGCAGCTTAGCGGAATTCACCGAAGCTTTCTTT.

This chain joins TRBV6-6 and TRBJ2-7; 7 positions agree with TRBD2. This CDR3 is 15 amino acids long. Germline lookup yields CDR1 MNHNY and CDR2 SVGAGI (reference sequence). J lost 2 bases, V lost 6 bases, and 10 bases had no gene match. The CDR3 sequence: CASSPWTGGTYEQYF. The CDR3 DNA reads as TGTGCCAGCAGCCCCTGGACGGGGGGAACCTACGAGCAGTACTTC.

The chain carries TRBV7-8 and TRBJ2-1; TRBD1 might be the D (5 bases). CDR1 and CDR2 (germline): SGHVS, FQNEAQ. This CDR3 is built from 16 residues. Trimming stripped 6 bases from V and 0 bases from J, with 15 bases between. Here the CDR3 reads CASRSFRENSYNEQFF. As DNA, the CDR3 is TGTGCCAGCAGATCCTTCAGGGAAAACTCCTACAATGAGCAGTTCTTC.

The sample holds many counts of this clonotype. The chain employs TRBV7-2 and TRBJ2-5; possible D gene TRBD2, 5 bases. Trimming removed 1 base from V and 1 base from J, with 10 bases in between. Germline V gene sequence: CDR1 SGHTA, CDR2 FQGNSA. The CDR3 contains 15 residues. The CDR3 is CASSLVGGLQETQYF. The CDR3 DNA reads TGTGCCAGCAGCTTAGTCGGCGGACTCCAAGAGACCCAGTACTTC. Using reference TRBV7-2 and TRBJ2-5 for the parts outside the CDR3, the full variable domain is GAGVSQSPSNKVTEKGKDVELRCDPISGHTALYWYRQSLGQGLEFLIYFQGNSAPDKSGLPSDRFSAERTGGSVSTLTIQRTQQEDSAVYLCASSLVGGLQETQYFGPGTRLLVL.

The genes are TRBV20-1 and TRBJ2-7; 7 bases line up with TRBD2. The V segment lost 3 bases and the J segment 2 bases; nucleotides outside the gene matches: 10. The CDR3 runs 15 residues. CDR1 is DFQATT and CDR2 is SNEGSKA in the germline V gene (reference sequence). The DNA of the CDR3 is TGCAGTGCTAGTCGCCCGGCTAGCGGAACCTACGAGCAGTACTTC. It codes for CSASRPASGTYEQYF.

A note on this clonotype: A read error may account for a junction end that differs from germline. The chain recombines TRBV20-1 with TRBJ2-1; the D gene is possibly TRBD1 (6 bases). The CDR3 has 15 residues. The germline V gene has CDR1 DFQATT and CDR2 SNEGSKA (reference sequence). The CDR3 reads CSAPHQGTSYKEQFF. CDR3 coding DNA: TGCAGTGCACCCCATCAGGGGACCTCCTACAAGGAGCAGTTCTTC.

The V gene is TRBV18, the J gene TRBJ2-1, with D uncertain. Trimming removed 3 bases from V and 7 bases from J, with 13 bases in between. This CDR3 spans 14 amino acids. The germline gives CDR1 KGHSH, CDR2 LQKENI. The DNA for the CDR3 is TGTGCCAGCTCACCTATTGAGAATGAGAATGAGCAGTTCTTC. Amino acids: CASSPIENENEQFF.

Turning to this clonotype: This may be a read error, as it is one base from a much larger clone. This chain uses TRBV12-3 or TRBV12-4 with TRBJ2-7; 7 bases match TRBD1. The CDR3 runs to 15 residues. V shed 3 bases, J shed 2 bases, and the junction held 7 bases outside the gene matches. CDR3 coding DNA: TGTGCCAGCAGTTTTAAACAGGGGTTTCCCTACGAGCAGTACTTC. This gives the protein CASSFKQGFPYEQYF.

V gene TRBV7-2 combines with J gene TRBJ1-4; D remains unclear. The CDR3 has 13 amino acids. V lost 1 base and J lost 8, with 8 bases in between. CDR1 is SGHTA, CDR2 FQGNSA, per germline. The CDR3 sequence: CASSLESREKLFF. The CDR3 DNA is TGTGCCAGCAGCTTAGAATCCCGGGAAAAACTGTTTTTT.

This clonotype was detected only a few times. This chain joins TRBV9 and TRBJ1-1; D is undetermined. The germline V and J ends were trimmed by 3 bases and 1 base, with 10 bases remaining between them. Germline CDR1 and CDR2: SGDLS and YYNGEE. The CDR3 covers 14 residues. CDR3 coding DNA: TGTGCCAGCAGCGAAGAAGGGCGGAACACTGAAGCTTTCTTT. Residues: CASSEEGRNTEAFF.

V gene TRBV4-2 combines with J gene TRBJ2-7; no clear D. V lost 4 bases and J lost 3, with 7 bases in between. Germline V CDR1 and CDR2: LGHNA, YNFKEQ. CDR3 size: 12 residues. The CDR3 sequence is CASSRSGYEQYF. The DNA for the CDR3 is TGTGCCAGCAGCCGTTCCGGCTACGAGCAGTACTTC.

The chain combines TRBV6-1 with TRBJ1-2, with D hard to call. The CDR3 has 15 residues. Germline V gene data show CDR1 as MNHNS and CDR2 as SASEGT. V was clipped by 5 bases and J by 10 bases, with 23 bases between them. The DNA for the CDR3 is TGTGCCAGCAGTCCGCCCCCCCATGGTGTTGGCGTCTACACCTTC. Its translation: CASSPPPHGVGVYTF.

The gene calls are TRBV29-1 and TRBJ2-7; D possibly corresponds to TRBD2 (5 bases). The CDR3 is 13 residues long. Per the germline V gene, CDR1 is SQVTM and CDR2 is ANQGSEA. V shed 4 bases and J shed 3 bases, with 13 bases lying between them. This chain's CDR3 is CSVGQPDFYEQYF. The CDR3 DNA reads TGCAGCGTTGGCCAACCGGACTTCTACGAGCAGTACTTC.

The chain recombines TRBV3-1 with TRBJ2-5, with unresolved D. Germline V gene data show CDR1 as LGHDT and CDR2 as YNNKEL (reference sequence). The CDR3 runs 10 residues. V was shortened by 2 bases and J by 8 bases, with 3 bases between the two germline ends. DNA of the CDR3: TGTGCCAGCAGCCAATCAACCCAGTACTTC. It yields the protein CASSQSTQYF.

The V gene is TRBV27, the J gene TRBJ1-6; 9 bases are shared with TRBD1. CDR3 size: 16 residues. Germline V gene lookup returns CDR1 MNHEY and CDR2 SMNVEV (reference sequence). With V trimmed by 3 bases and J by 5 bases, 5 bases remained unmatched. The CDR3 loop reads CASSFRDRAHNSPLHF. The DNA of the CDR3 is TGTGCCAGCAGTTTCCGGGACAGGGCCCATAATTCACCCCTCCACTTT.

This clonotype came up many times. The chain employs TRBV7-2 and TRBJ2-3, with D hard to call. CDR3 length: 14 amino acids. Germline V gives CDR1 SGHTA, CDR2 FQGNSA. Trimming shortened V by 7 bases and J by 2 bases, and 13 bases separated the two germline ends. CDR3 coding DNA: TGTGCCAGCACCCCCATTGGGTTCACAGATACGCAGTATTTT. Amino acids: CASTPIGFTDTQYF.

The CDR3 DNA reads TGTGCCAGCAGCTCCGAAGATGGTACGCAGTATTTT. It is translated as CASSSEDGTQYF. The genes are TRBV7-9 and TRBJ2-3; D gene unclear. The CDR3 loop spans 12 amino acids. Germline loops: CDR1 SEHNR, CDR2 FQNEAQ (reference sequence). V lost 4 bases to trimming and J lost 8 bases, with 10 bases between them.

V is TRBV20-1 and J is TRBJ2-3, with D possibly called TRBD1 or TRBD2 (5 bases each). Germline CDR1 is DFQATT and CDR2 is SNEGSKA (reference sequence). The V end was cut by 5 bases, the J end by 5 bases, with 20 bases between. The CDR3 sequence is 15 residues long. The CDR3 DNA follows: TGCAGTGCTCCTCGATGGGGGTCCCTTAAAGATACGCAGTATTTT. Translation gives CSAPRWGSLKDTQYF.

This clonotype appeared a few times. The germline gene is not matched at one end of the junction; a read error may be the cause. The CDR3 reads CSSSALTSGGGDTQYF. The CDR3 coding sequence is TGTTCCAGCAGTGCACTCACTAGCGGGGGGGGAGATACGCAGTATTTT. The chain is built from TRBV2 and TRBJ2-3; 13 bases fit TRBD2. From germline, CDR1 is SNHLY and CDR2 FYNNEI. The length of the CDR3 is 16 residues.